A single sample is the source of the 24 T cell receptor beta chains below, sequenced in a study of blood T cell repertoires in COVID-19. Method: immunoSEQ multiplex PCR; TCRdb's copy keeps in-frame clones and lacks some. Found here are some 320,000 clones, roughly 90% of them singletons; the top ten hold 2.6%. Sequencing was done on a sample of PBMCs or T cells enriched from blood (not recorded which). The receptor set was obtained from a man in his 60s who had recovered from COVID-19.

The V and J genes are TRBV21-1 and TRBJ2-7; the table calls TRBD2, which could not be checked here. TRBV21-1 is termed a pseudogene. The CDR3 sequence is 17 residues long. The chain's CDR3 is CASSKGTSGSFAYEQYF. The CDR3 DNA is TGTGCCAGCAGCAAAGGGACTAGCGGGAGTTTCGCCTACGAGCAGTACTTC.

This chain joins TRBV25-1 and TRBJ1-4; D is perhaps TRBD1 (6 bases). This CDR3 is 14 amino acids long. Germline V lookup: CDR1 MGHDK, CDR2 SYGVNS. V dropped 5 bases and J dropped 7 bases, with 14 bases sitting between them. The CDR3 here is CASSKQGRGEKLFF. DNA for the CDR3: TGTGCCAGCAGTAAACAGGGTCGGGGTGAAAAACTGTTTTTT.

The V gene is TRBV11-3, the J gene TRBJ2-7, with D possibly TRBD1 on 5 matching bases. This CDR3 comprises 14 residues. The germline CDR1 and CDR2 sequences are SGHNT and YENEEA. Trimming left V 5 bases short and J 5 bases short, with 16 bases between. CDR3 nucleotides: TGTGCCAGCAGCCGGTCAGGGTTTGTAGACGAGCAGTACTTC. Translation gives CASSRSGFVDEQYF.

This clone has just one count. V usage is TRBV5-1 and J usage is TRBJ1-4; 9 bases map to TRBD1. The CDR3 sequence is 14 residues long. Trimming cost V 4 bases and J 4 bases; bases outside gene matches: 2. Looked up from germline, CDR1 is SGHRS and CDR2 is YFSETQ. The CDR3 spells CASSRQGGNEKLFF. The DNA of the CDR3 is TGCGCCAGCAGCAGACAGGGGGGTAATGAAAAACTGTTTTTT.

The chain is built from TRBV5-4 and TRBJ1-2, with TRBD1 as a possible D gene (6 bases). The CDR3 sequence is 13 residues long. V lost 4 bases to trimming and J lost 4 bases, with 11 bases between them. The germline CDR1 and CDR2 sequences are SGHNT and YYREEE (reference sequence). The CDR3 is CASSRTGSYGYTF. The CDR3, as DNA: TGTGCCAGCAGCCGCACAGGGAGCTATGGCTACACCTTC. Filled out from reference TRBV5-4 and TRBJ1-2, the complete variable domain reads ETGVTQSPTHLIKTRGQQVTLRCSSQSGHNTVSWYQQALGQGPQFIFQYYREEENGRGNFPPRFSGLQFPNYSSELNVNALELDDSALYLCASSRTGSYGYTFGSGTRLTVV.

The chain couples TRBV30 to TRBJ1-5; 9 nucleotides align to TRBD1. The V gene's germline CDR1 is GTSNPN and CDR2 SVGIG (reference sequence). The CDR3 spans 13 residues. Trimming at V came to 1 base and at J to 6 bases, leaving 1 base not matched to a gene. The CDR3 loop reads CAWSEDRGQPQHF. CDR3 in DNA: TGTGCCTGGAGTGAGGACAGGGGTCAGCCCCAGCATTTT.

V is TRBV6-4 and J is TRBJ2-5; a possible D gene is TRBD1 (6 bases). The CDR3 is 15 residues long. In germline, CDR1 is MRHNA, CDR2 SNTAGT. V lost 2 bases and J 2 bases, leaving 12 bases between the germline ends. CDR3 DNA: TGTGCCAGCAGTGACCGTCCAGGGACACAAGAGACCCAGTACTTC. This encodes CASSDRPGTQETQYF.

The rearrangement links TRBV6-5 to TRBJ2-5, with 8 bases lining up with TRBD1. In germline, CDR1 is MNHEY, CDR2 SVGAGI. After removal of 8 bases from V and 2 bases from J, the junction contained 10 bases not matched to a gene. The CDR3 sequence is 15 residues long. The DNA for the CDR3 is TGTGCCAGCGCCCGGACAGGGACTGAACAAGAGACCCAGTACTTC. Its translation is CASARTGTEQETQYF.

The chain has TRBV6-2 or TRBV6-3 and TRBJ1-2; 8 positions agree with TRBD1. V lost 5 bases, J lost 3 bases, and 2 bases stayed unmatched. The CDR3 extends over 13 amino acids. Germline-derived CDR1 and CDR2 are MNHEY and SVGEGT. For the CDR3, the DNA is TGTGCCAGCAGTAGACAGGGGCACTATGGCTACACCTTC. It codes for CASSRQGHYGYTF.

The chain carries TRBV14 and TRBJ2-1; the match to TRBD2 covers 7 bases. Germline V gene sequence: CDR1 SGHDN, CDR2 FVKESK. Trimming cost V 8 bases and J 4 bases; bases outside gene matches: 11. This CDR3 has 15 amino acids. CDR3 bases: TGTGCCAGCGCCCCCGGCCTAGCGGTTTACAATGAGCAGTTCTTC. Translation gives CASAPGLAVYNEQFF.

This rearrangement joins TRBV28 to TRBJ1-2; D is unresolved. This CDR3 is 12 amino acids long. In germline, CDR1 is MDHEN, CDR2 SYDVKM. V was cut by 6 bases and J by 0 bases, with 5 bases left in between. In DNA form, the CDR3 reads TGTGCCAGCAGACAAGCTAACTATGGCTACACCTTC. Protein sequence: CASRQANYGYTF.

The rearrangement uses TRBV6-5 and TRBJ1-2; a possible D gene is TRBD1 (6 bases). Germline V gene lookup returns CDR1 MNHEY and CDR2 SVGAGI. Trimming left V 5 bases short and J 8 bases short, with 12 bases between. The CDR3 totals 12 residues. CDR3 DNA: TGTGCCAGCAGTACGCAGGGGTTGGGCTACACCTTC. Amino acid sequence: CASSTQGLGYTF.

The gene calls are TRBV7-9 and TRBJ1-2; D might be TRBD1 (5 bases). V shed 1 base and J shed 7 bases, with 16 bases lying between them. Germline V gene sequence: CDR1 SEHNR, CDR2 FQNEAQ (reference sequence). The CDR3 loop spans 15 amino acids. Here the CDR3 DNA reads TGTGCCAGCAGCTTAGTGCATCAGGGAGGTAGTGGCTACACCTTC. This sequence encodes CASSLVHQGGSGYTF.

In nucleotides, the CDR3 is TGTGCCAGCAGCCGAACTAACTACGAGCAGTACTTC. Translated: CASSRTNYEQYF. The rearrangement links TRBV5-6 to TRBJ2-7; D not resolved. Trimming shortened V by 4 bases and J by 3 bases, and 8 bases separated the two germline ends. CDR3 length equals 12 residues. Germline assignment: CDR1 SGHDT and CDR2 YYEEEE.

The CDR3 nucleotides read TGTGCCAGCAGTTCGTCTACCTTGACACGGAGCTACACCTTC. Its protein product is CASSSSTLTRSYTF. The V gene is TRBV6-2 or TRBV6-3, the J gene TRBJ1-2; D is uncertain. V lost 4 bases to trimming and J lost 9 bases, with 18 bases between them. Per germline, CDR1 MNHEY and CDR2 SVGEGT. The CDR3 has 14 amino acids.

CDR3: CASSQEPAGNEKLFF. CDR3 nucleotide sequence: TGTGCCAGCAGCCAAGAACCCGCGGGGAATGAAAAACTGTTTTTT. The rearrangement uses TRBV4-2 and TRBJ1-4; D gene uncertain. Germline assignment: CDR1 LGHNA and CDR2 YNFKEQ. The CDR3 sequence is 15 residues long. The V gene lost 0 bases and the J gene lost 5 bases, with 10 bases spanning the gap.

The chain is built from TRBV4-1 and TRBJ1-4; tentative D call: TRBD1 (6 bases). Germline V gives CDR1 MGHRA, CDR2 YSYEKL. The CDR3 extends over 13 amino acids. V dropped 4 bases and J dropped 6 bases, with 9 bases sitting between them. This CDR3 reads CASSRTVDEKLFF. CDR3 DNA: TGCGCCAGCAGCCGGACAGTCGATGAAAAACTGTTTTTT.

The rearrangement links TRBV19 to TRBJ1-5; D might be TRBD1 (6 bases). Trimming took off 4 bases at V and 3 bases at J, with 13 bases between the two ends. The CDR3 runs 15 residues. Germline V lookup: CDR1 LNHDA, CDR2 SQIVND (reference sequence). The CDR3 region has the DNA TGTGCCAGTAGTACTGTAGGGGGTTCCAATCAGCCCCAGCATTTT. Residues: CASSTVGGSNQPQHF. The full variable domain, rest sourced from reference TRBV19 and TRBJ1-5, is DGGITQSPKYLFRKEGQNVTLSCEQNLNHDAMYWYRQDPGQGLRLIYYSQIVNDFQKGDIAEGYSVSREKKESFPLTVTSAQKNPTAFYLCASSTVGGSNQPQHFGDGTRLSIL.

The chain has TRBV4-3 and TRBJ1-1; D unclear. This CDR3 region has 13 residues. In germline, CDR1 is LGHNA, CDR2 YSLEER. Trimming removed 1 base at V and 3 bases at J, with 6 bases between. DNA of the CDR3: TGCGCCAGCAGCCAAGGAATAGACACTGAAGCTTTCTTT. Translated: CASSQGIDTEAFF.

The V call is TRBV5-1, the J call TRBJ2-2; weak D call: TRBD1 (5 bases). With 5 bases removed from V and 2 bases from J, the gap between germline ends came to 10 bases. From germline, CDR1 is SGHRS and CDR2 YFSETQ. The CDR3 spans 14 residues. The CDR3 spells CASSPGQNTGELFF. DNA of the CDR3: TGCGCCAGCAGTCCCGGACAAAACACCGGGGAGCTGTTTTTT.

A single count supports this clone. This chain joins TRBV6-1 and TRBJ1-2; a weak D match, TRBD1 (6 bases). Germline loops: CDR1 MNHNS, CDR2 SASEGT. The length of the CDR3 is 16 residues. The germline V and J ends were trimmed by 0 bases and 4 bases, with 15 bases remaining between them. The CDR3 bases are TGTGCCAGCAGTGAAGCCCGGGGGGCGGCTGGCTATGGCTACACCTTC. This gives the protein CASSEARGAAGYGYTF.

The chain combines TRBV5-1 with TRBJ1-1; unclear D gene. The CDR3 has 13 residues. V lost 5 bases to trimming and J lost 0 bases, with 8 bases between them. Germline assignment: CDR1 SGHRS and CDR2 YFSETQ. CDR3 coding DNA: TGCGCCAGCAGGAGTTTAGTGAACACTGAAGCTTTCTTT. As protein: CASRSLVNTEAFF.

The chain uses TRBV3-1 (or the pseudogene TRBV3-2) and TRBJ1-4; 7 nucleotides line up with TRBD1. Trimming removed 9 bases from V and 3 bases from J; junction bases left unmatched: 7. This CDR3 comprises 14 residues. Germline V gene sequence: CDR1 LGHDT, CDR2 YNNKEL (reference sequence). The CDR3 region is CARVTGASNEKLFF. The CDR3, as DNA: TGTGCCAGAGTAACAGGGGCTTCTAATGAAAAACTGTTTTTT.

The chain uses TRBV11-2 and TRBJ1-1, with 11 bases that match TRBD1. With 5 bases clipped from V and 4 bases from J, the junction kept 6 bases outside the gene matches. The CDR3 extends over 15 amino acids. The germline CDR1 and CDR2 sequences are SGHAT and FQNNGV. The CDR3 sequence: CASSGGQGAGTEAFF. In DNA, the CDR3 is TGTGCCAGCAGCGGAGGACAGGGGGCAGGCACTGAAGCTTTCTTT.